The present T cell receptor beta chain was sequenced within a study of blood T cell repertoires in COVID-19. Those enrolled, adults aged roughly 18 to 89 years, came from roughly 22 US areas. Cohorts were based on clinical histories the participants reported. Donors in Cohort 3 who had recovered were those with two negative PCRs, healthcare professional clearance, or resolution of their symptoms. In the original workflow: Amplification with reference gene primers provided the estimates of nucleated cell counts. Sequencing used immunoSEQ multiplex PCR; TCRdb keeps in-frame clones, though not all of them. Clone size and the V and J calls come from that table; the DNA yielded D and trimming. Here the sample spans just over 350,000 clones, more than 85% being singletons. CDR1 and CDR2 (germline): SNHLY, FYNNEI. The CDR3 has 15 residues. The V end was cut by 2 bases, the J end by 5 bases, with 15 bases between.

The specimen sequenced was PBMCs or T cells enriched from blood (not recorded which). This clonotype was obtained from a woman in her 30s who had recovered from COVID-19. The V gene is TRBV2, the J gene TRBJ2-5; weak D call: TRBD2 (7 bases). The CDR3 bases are TGTGCCAGCAGTGAATATTGGGGGCGGGGGGAGACCCAGTACTTC. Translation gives CASSEYWGRGETQYF.